What follows are 25 T cell receptor beta chains derived from one specimen sequenced in a study of T cells in Graves' hyperthyroidism and ophthalmopathy. It was RNA transcripts that yielded the amplified TCR beta CDR3 regions. The primer set for the first-round RT-PCR of the TCR CDR3 was HTBI. TCRdb used MiXCR to reprocess the multiplex PCR reads, holding one entry per CDR3 protein. The repertoire holds about 740,000 distinct CDR3 sequences, with around 15% as singletons. The specimen was blood. The source is a woman between 18 and 30 years old with Graves' hyperthyroidism.

Ten or more counts support this clonotype. The rearrangement joins TRBV3-1 to TRBJ2-7; D possibly matches TRBD1 or TRBD2 (5 bases each). V dropped 0 bases and J dropped 2 bases, with 11 bases sitting between them. CDR1 LGHDT and CDR2 YNNKEL come from the germline V gene (reference sequence). The CDR3 runs 15 residues. The CDR3 loop is CASSQDPGPPYEQYF. Here the CDR3 DNA reads TGTGCCAGCAGCCAAGATCCGGGGCCACCCTACGAGCAGTACTTC.

This clonotype was counted between two and nine times. The V call is TRBV28, the J call TRBJ1-1, with 8 bases identical to TRBD1. J lost 6 bases, V lost 8 bases, and 14 bases had no gene match. Per germline, CDR1 MDHEN and CDR2 SYDVKM. This CDR3 has 15 amino acids. The CDR3 DNA reads as TGTGCCAGCCTTGAATTTACAGGACAGGGTGCTGAAGCTTTCTTT. This codes for CASLEFTGQGAEAFF.

The chain employs TRBV30 and TRBJ1-4; D is unresolved. The length of the CDR3 is 14 residues. Deletions cut 1 base from V and 7 bases from J, with 13 bases between. Germline lookup yields CDR1 GTSNPN and CDR2 SVGIG (reference sequence). This CDR3 reads CAWSAQTRGEKLFF. As DNA, the CDR3 is TGTGCCTGGAGTGCCCAAACACGGGGTGAAAAACTGTTTTTT.

The table lists this clonotype with many counts. This chain links TRBV20-1 with TRBJ2-2; TRBD2 agrees at 7 bases. The CDR3 is made up of 12 amino acids. CDR1 is DFQATT, CDR2 SNEGSKA, per germline (reference sequence). V shed 7 bases, J shed 4 bases, and the junction held 3 bases outside the gene matches. The CDR3 loop is CSGLAVTGELFF. CDR3 sequence (DNA): TGCAGTGGGCTAGCGGTCACCGGGGAGCTGTTTTTT.

At least ten counts were recorded for this clonotype. J is TRBJ2-5 and V is TRBV12-3 or TRBV12-4, with D perhaps TRBD2 (5 bases). The CDR3 sequence is 16 residues long. Trimming took off 7 bases at V and 5 bases at J, with 23 bases between the two ends. The CDR3 nucleotides are TGTGCCAGCAATTCGGAGAGGGTCCGGGGTCGGGAGACCCAGTACTTC. Its translation: CASNSERVRGRETQYF.

This clonotype occurred many times. J is TRBJ2-7 and V is TRBV9; TRBD1 or TRBD2 may be the D gene (5 bases each). Germline V gives CDR1 SGDLS, CDR2 YYNGEE. V was cut by 3 bases and J by 5 bases, with 15 bases left in between. This CDR3 has 14 amino acids. The CDR3 region has the DNA TGTGCCAGCAGCGGATCCTCTCGGGGCCACGAGCAGTACTTC. Protein: CASSGSSRGHEQYF.

The chain recombines TRBV7-9 with TRBJ2-5; no clear D. Germline V gives CDR1 SEHNR, CDR2 FQNEAQ (reference sequence). Trimming removed 5 bases from V and 2 bases from J, with 12 bases in between. The CDR3 consists of 14 residues. The CDR3 nucleotides read TGTGCCAGCAGCCCTCCCGTGGGGCAAGAGACCCAGTACTTC. Translating gives CASSPPVGQETQYF.

This clonotype was counted at least ten times. The V gene is TRBV12-3 or TRBV12-4, the J gene TRBJ1-4; the D gene is possibly TRBD1 (5 bases). The CDR3 is made up of 14 amino acids. The V gene lost 5 bases and the J gene lost 10 bases, with 17 bases spanning the gap. For the CDR3, the DNA is TGTGCCAGCAGTCCTCCCGCGGGGCCCGCAAAACTGTTTTTT. It translates to CASSPPAGPAKLFF.

This clonotype came up many times. This chain connects TRBV24-1 to TRBJ2-3; TRBD2 agrees at 8 bases. The V gene end was trimmed by 1 base and the J gene end by 2 bases; junction bases not matched to a gene: 4. The germline V gene encodes CDR1 KGHDR and CDR2 SFDVKD. The CDR3 runs to 16 residues. CDR3 sequence: CATSDFGAGDTDTQYF. CDR3 in DNA: TGTGCCACCAGTGATTTTGGAGCGGGAGACACAGATACGCAGTATTTT.

This clonotype has a handful of counts. This sequence joins TRBV4-3 and TRBJ2-7, with 13 nucleotides matching TRBD2. CDR3 length: 17 residues. Trimming removed 0 bases from V and 4 bases from J; junction bases left unmatched: 6. Germline loops: CDR1 LGHNA, CDR2 YSLEER. CDR3 in DNA: TGCGCCAGCAGCCAAGAGTGGACTAGCGGGAGAGGGTACGAGCAGTACTTC. Translating it yields CASSQEWTSGRGYEQYF.

This clonotype showed up many times. The V gene is TRBV9, the J gene TRBJ2-1; unclear D gene. This CDR3 region has 15 residues. Looked up from germline, CDR1 is SGDLS and CDR2 is YYNGEE. V shed 1 base and J shed 1 base, with 9 bases lying between them. Written as DNA, the CDR3 is TGTGCCAGCAGCGTATCATCCTCATCCTACAATGAGCAGTTCTTC. Translating gives CASSVSSSSYNEQFF.

This clonotype was picked up a small number of times. The chain joins TRBV5-1 to TRBJ1-1, with 8 bases lining up with TRBD1. The CDR3 consists of 17 residues. The junction had 8 bases not matched to a gene; V was cut back by 0 bases and J by 1 base. Germline lookup yields CDR1 SGHRS and CDR2 YFSETQ. Here the CDR3 DNA reads TGCGCCAGCAGCTTGGCCAGACAGGGGCAGGGGAACACTGAAGCTTTCTTT. Translated, it gives CASSLARQGQGNTEAFF.

At least ten counts were recorded for this clonotype. V usage is TRBV30 and J usage is TRBJ2-7, with D tentatively TRBD2 (5 bases). CDR3 length equals 13 residues. V shed 0 bases and J shed 6 bases, with 12 bases lying between them. Germline V lookup: CDR1 GTSNPN, CDR2 SVGIG (reference sequence). The CDR3 DNA is TGTGCCTGGAGTGTAAACTCGGCGGGCGAGCAGTACTTC. Protein: CAWSVNSAGEQYF.

This clonotype occurred many times. Relative to the germline gene, one junction end is altered; a read error may explain this. The chain links TRBV15 to TRBJ2-7, with D unclear. From germline, CDR1 is LNHNV and CDR2 YYDKDF (reference sequence). The CDR3 runs to 14 residues. CDR3 DNA sequence: TGTGCCACCAGCGGAGACCCAGGCGGCTACGAGCAGTACTTC. Encoded protein: CATSGDPGGYEQYF.

The gene calls are TRBV6-1 and TRBJ1-5; D remains unclear. CDR1 and CDR2 (germline): MNHNS, SASEGT. V lost 8 bases to trimming and J lost 1 base, with 15 bases between them. This CDR3 has 15 amino acids. This CDR3 is CASGLGGVSNQPQHF. CDR3 in DNA: TGTGCCAGCGGGTTGGGCGGGGTGAGCAATCAGCCCCAGCATTTT.

The genes are TRBV7-8 and TRBJ2-3, with 7 bases lining up with TRBD1. This CDR3 spans 15 amino acids. The germline CDR1 and CDR2 sequences are SGHVS and FQNEAQ. V dropped 5 bases and J dropped 4; count of bases not matched to a gene: 9. The CDR3 is CASSLSTGWADTQYF. The CDR3 region has the DNA TGTGCCAGCAGCCTCTCGACAGGGTGGGCAGATACGCAGTATTTT.

This clonotype was detected ten times or more. The chain joins TRBV6-2 or TRBV6-3 to TRBJ2-1; 7 bases align to TRBD2. CDR1 MNHEY and CDR2 SVGEGT come from the germline V gene. J gave up 0 bases and V 4 bases, and 6 bases lay outside the gene matches. The CDR3 is made up of 16 amino acids. CDR3 sequence reads: CASSSGGSFSYNEQFF. The CDR3 DNA sequence: TGTGCCAGCAGTTCGGGCGGGAGTTTCTCCTACAATGAGCAGTTCTTC.

This sequence joins TRBV6-2 or TRBV6-3 and TRBJ2-7, with 9 bases identical to TRBD2. Germline V lookup: CDR1 MNHEY, CDR2 SVGEGT. Losses at the gene ends were 7 bases for V and 3 bases for J; bases not matched to a gene: 13. The CDR3 length is 16 residues. This chain's CDR3 is CASTQVVSGRHYEQYF. The CDR3 DNA reads as TGTGCCAGCACCCAGGTAGTGAGCGGGAGGCACTACGAGCAGTACTTC.

This chain connects TRBV29-1 to TRBJ2-1; 10 nucleotides line up with TRBD2. V dropped 8 bases and J dropped 3; count of bases not matched to a gene: 4. The germline gives CDR1 SQVTM, CDR2 ANQGSEA. CDR3 length equals 13 residues. In DNA, the CDR3 is TGCAGCTACAGACTAGCGGGCTACAATGAGCAGTTCTTC. Translated: CSYRLAGYNEQFF.

This sequence joins TRBV4-1 and TRBJ1-1; no clear D gene. Deletions cut 1 base from V and 8 bases from J, with 23 bases between. Per germline, CDR1 MGHRA and CDR2 YSYEKL. The CDR3 is 17 residues long. In DNA, the CDR3 is TGCGCCAGCAGCCAAGGCCGGGCGGGTGGATACAACCCCGAAGCTTTCTTT. Translating it yields CASSQGRAGGYNPEAFF.

This clonotype was seen a few times. This chain uses TRBV19 with TRBJ2-1; TRBD2 matches at 13 bases. J lost 2 bases, V lost 3 bases, and 7 bases had no gene match. CDR1 and CDR2 (germline): LNHDA, SQIVND (reference sequence). The CDR3 is 18 amino acids. CDR3 coding DNA: TGTGCCAGTAGTATGGACGAGACTAGCGGGAGGCCCTACAATGAGCAGTTCTTC. Translation: CASSMDETSGRPYNEQFF. Combining the CDR3 with reference TRBV19 and TRBJ2-1 gives the whole variable domain DGGITQSPKYLFRKEGQNVTLSCEQNLNHDAMYWYRQDPGQGLRLIYYSQIVNDFQKGDIAEGYSVSREKKESFPLTVTSAQKNPTAFYLCASSMDETSGRPYNEQFFGPGTRLTVL.

This clonotype was recorded many times. The V call is TRBV10-3, the J call TRBJ2-1; tentative D call: TRBD1 (5 bases). Germline CDR1 is ENHRY and CDR2 is SYGVKD. V shed 7 bases and J shed 4 bases, with 20 bases lying between them. The CDR3 totals 16 residues. CDR3 region: CAIKGSEVRGYNEQFF. In nucleotides, the CDR3 is TGTGCCATCAAGGGGTCTGAAGTTAGGGGATACAATGAGCAGTTCTTC.

This chain uses TRBV5-1 with TRBJ2-2; D may be TRBD2 (6 bases). Germline values: CDR1 SGHRS, CDR2 YFSETQ. There are 15 residues in the CDR3. V was shortened by 2 bases and J by 7 bases, with 15 bases between the two germline ends. CDR3 nucleotides: TGCGCCAGCAGCTTAGGGACTGCTCCACTCGGGGAGCTGTTTTTT. This sequence encodes CASSLGTAPLGELFF.

This chain connects TRBV7-9 to TRBJ1-2; D is possibly TRBD1 (6 bases). This CDR3 contains 15 residues. Trimming pared 5 bases from V and 4 bases from J, leaving 17 bases between. Germline V CDR1 and CDR2: SEHNR, FQNEAQ (reference sequence). The DNA of the CDR3 is TGTGCCAGCAGCCAAGAAGAGGGACAATCCTATGGCTACACCTTC. This gives the protein CASSQEEGQSYGYTF.

This clonotype was picked up many times. This chain connects TRBV11-2 to TRBJ2-6, with D tentatively TRBD1 (6 bases). V was clipped by 5 bases and J by 0 bases, with 17 bases between them. CDR3 size: 18 residues. Looked up from germline, CDR1 is SGHAT and CDR2 is FQNNGV. The CDR3 DNA is TGTGCCAGCAGCCCAGACTGGGACAAGACCTCTGGGGCCAACGTCCTGACTTTC. It is translated as CASSPDWDKTSGANVLTF.